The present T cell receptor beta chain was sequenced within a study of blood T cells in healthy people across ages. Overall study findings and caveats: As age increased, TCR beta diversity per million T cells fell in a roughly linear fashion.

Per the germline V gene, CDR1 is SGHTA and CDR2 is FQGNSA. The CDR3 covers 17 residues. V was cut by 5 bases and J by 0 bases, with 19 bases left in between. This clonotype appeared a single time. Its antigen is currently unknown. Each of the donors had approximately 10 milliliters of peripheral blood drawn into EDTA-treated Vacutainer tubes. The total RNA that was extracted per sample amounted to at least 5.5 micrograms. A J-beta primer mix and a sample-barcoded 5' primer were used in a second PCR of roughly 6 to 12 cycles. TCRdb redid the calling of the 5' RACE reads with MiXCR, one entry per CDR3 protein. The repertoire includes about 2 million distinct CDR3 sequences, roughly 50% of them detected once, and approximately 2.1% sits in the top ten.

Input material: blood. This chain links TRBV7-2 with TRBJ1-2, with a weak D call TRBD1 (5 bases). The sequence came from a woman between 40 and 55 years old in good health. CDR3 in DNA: TGTGCCAGCAGCCCCCTAGGGGCGGGCCTGGCTAACTATGGCTACACCTTC. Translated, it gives CASSPLGAGLANYGYTF.